The T cell receptor beta chain described here comes from a study of blood T cell repertoires in COVID-19. Clones were read by immunoSEQ multiplex PCR, and TCRdb kept only the in-frame ones, dropping some. The sample shows around 100,000 clones, approximately 80% of them seen only once. The length of the CDR3 is 15 residues. Germline CDR1 is LNHDA and CDR2 is SQIVND (reference sequence). The ends lost 1 base at V and 0 bases at J; junction bases unmatched: 2. The source material was peripheral blood. The V gene is TRBV19, the J gene TRBJ1-2, with 7 bases lining up with TRBD1. The sequence derives from a human donor in a cohort sampled during active COVID-19. The CDR3 here is CASSIVGQSNYGYTF. DNA for the CDR3: TGTGCCAGTAGTATAGTGGGACAGTCTAACTATGGCTACACCTTC. Based on the CDR3 plus reference TRBV19 and TRBJ1-2, the full variable domain is DGGITQSPKYLFRKEGQNVTLSCEQNLNHDAMYWYRQDPGQGLRLIYYSQIVNDFQKGDIAEGYSVSREKKESFPLTVTSAQKNPTAFYLCASSIVGQSNYGYTFGSGTRLTVV.